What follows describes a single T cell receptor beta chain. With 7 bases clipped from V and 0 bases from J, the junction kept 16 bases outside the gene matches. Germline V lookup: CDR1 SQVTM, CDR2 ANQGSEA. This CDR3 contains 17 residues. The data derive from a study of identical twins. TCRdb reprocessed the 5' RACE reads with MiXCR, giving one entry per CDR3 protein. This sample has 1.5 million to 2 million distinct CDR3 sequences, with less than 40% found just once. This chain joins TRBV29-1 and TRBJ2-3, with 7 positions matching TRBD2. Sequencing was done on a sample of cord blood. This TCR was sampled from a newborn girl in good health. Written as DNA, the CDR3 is TGCAGCGGAAACCACCACGTGAGTAGCGGGAGCACAGATACGCAGTATTTT. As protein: CSGNHHVSSGSTDTQYF.